Sequencing of this TCR beta chain was carried out in a study of identical twins. Study-wide points: Abundant cord blood beta clonotypes carried fewer insertions; memory repertoires showed none.

It was template switching that added a universal primer site, and there were unique molecular identifiers on the cDNA. Each CDR3 protein is one row after TCRdb ran MiXCR on the 5' RACE reads. Of about 720,000 distinct CDR3 sequences in the sample, more than 6.5% were seen once. Comment on this clonotype: Its specificity is unknown.

Germline V gene lookup returns CDR1 MNHEY and CDR2 SMNVEV (reference sequence). The CDR3 has 18 amino acids. V lost 2 bases and J 2 bases, leaving 18 bases between the germline ends. In addition, the sample was reused for a study of yellow fever vaccine responses in identical twins.

This receptor was obtained from a woman younger than 30 in good health. The chain links TRBV27 to TRBJ2-2, with D perhaps matching TRBD1 (6 bases). The material sequenced was PBMCs. This chain's CDR3 is CASSLSFVAGENTGELFF. The CDR3 coding sequence is TGTGCCAGCAGTTTAAGTTTTGTGGCAGGGGAAAACACCGGGGAGCTGTTTTTT.